This note documents a single T cell receptor beta chain sequence. Its antigen is still unknown. CDR3 length: 10 amino acids. Germline CDR1 is SQVTM and CDR2 is ANQGSEA. V was clipped by 4 bases and J by 6 bases, with 7 bases between them. This record comes from a study of cytomegalovirus exposure and HLA in healthy donors. General study findings and limits: Follow-up analysis found HLA locus-dependent TCR association rates, highest for DRB1 and lowest for HLA-C.

The PCR had 60 Vbeta and 13 Jbeta primers. This table comes from immunoSEQ multiplex PCR, and its TCRdb copy is limited to in-frame clones, with some not included. This sample has some 130,000 clones, with about 74% found just once. This TCR was sampled from a man aged 25-45 years in good health and CMV-seronegative. The chain carries TRBV29-1 and TRBJ2-7, with D possibly matching TRBD1 (5 bases). The sequenced sample consisted of PBMCs. This CDR3 reads CSVVQGEQYF. CDR3 coding DNA: TGCAGCGTTGTCCAGGGCGAGCAGTACTTC.